This entry lists 4 T cell receptor beta chains sequenced from one sample in a study of T-cell reconstitution after alpha-beta-depleted transplantation in children listed by TCRdb under 2016. The sample's treatment or condition label is to be understood as: allogeneic hematopoietic cell transplantation with graft depleted of TCRalphabeta T cells and CD19 B cells. Receptors were amplified or captured by PCR. TCRdb names Illumina HiSeq 2500 as the instrument used. To normalize quantification of the TCRbeta repertoire, the TCR libraries were built with molecular barcoding that relied on unique molecular identifiers. TCRdb itself trimmed the public reads at Q25 with fastp, ran MiXCR and retained productive beta chains. When rows share a CDR3 protein, they turn into one entry using the most common DNA and genes. For this sample there are fewer than 700,000 distinct CDR3 sequences; 20% to 25% appear just once. Roughly 15% of the sample is taken by the ten largest.

The sample here was PBMCs, mostly from graft donor cells, taken 360 days after TCRalphabeta/CD19-depleted stem cell transplant. All receptors come from a boy in the first two years of life who had a stem cell transplant for acute myeloid leukemia, so the T cells may come from the graft donor.

The chain joins TRBV20-1 to TRBJ1-4; D ambiguous. Trimming left V 5 bases short and J 4 bases short, with 14 bases between. Germline CDR1 reads DFQATT; CDR2 reads SNEGSKA (reference sequence). The CDR3 spans 14 residues. CDR3 coding DNA: TGCAGTGCTTCCATGGGGTTGTTTAATGAAAAACTGTTTTTT. Translating gives CSASMGLFNEKLFF.

The rearrangement links TRBV9 to TRBJ2-3; D might be TRBD2 (6 bases). The germline CDR1 and CDR2 sequences are SGDLS and YYNGEE. The CDR3 has 17 residues. The V end lost 0 bases, the J end lost 2 bases, and 16 bases lay between the germline ends. The CDR3 region has the DNA TGTGCCAGCAGCGTAGGAATTAGCGGATACCTCACAGATACGCAGTATTTT. Protein: CASSVGISGYLTDTQYF.

This chain connects TRBV4-3 to TRBJ2-3; TRBD2 matches 8 bases. This CDR3 comprises 16 residues. Germline-derived CDR1 and CDR2 are LGHNA and YSLEER. Germline trimming cut 6 bases from V and 2 bases from J; bases unmatched to any gene: 10. CDR3 sequence reads: CASSLTSGGLTDTQYF. DNA of the CDR3: TGCGCCAGCAGTCTTACGAGCGGGGGCCTCACAGATACGCAGTATTTT.

This clonotype occurred many times. V is TRBV29-1 and J is TRBJ1-1; 8 bases are a match to TRBD1. This CDR3 has 12 residues. Germline lookup yields CDR1 SQVTM and CDR2 ANQGSEA. Trimming took 6 bases from V and 3 from J; bases not matched to a gene: 3. The CDR3 loop is CSVLTGDTEAFF. CDR3 in DNA: TGCAGCGTCCTGACAGGGGACACTGAAGCTTTCTTT.